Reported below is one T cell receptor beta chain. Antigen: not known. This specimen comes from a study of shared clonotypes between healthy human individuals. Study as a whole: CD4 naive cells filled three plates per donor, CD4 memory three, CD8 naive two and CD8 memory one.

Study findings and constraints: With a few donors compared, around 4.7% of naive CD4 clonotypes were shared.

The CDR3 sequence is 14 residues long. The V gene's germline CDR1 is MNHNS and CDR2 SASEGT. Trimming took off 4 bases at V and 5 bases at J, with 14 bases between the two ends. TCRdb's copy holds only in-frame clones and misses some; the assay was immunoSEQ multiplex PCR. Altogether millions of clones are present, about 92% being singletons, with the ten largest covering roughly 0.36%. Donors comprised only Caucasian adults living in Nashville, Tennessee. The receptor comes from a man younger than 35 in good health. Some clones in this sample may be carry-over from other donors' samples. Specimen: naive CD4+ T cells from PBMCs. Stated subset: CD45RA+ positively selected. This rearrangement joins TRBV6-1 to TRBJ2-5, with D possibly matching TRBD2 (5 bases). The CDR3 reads CASSAFEQRETQYF. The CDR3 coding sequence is TGTGCCAGCAGTGCCTTTGAACAGCGGGAGACCCAGTACTTC.